This T cell receptor (beta chain) emerged from a study of blood T cells in healthy people across ages. A J-beta primer mix and a sample-barcoded 5' primer were used in a second PCR of roughly 6 to 11 cycles. TCRdb ran MiXCR on the 5' RACE reads and lists one entry per CDR3 protein. Among some 920,000 distinct CDR3 sequences listed, 51% were seen once. To note about this clonotype: The antigen is unknown.

Findings and caveats of the study: Compared with aged donors, long-lived donors showed fewer expanded clones, suggesting selection.

Per germline, CDR1 DFQATT and CDR2 SNEGSKA (reference sequence). The CDR3 is 15 amino acids. Germline trimming cut 6 bases from V and 4 bases from J; bases unmatched to any gene: 10. The sequencing sample was made of blood. The chain carries TRBV20-1 and TRBJ2-2; 8 bases align to TRBD1. The receptor comes from an older woman in good health. CDR3 nucleotide sequence: TGCAGTGCCACGGACAGGGCGGAGAGCACCGGGGAGCTGTTTTTT. This encodes CSATDRAESTGELFF.